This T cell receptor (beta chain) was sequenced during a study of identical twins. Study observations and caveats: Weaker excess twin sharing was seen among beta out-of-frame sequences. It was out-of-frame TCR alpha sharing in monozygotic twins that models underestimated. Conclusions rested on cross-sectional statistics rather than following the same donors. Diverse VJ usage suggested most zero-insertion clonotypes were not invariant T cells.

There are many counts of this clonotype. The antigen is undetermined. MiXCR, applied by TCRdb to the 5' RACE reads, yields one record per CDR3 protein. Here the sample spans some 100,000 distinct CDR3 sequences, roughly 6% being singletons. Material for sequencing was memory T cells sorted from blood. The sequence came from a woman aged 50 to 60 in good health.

The CDR3 nucleotides are TGCAGTGCGGGGGGACAGGGCCAGGCCGAGCAGTACTTC. This encodes CSAGGQGQAEQYF. The chain combines TRBV20-1 with TRBJ2-7; the match to TRBD1 covers 9 bases. Trimming at V came to 6 bases and at J to 6 bases, leaving 9 bases not matched to a gene. There are 13 residues in the CDR3. CDR1 and CDR2 (germline): DFQATT, SNEGSKA (reference sequence).